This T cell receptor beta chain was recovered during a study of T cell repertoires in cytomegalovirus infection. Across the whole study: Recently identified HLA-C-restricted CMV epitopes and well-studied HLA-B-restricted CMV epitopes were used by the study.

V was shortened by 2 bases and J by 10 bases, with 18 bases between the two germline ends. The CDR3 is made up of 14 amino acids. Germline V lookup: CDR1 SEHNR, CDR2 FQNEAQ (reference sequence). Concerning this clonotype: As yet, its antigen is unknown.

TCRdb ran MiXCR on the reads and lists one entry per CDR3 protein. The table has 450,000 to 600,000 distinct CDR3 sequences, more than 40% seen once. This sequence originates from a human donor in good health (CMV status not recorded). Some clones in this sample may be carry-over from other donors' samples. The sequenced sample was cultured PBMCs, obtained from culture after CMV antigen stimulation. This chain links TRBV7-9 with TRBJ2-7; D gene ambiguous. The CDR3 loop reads CASSLLGERGAQYF. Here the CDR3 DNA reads TGTGCCAGCAGCTTACTGGGCGAGCGAGGAGCCCAGTACTTC.